The source of this T cell receptor (beta chain) is a study of vaccination effects on CD4 cells after COVID-19. The overall study: Samples gathered post-vaccine arrived a median of 72 days past the second dose. Findings and limits, study-wide: Early post-infection timepoints were absent, and convalescent patients were few. Healthy vaccinees' vaccine-induced clones included only 1 of 255 that recognized common cold coronaviruses.

In the ViraFEST assay, antigen-specific CD4+ clonotypes were identified by expansion after peptide-pool stimulation. Following 10 days of culture, CD4+ T cells were isolated. Vaccination of participants consisted of two doses of either the BNT162b2 or mRNA-1273 vaccine. Each culture had half its medium swapped for IL-2 medium on days 3 and 7. A note on this clone: Antigen unknown.

Using immunoSEQ multiplex PCR, the repertoire was profiled, and TCRdb retains in-frame clones only, with some absent. The sample lists 30,000 to 45,000 clones, roughly four fifths occurring once. The V end lost 7 bases, the J end lost 4 bases, and 12 bases lay between the germline ends. This CDR3 contains 13 residues. The germline V gene has CDR1 SGHRS and CDR2 YFSETQ. The receptor was derived from a human donor who received a COVID-19 vaccine. Some clones in this sample may be carry-over from other donors' samples. The V call is TRBV5-1, the J call TRBJ2-1; D is undetermined. The material sequenced was CD4+ T cells from PBMCs cultured with HCoV-NL63 spike peptides, taken after COVID-19 vaccination. The CDR3 sequence: CASRLDTYNEQFF. The DNA for the CDR3 is TGCGCCAGCCGTCTTGATACATACAATGAGCAGTTCTTC.